This TCR beta chain came from a study of T cells in Graves' hyperthyroidism and ophthalmopathy. As regards this clonotype: Its antigen is not known.

CDR3 length: 16 residues. Germline V lookup: CDR1 ENHRY, CDR2 SYGVKD. Unmatched junction bases numbered 7, after V lost 2 bases and J lost 4 bases. Findings and caveats of the study: A model of 13 V-J pairs discriminated ophthalmopathy from stable hyperthyroidism. Most thyroid clonotypes with frequency above 0.001 were detected in blood.

TCR beta CDR3 sequences were amplified from RNA transcripts. In the first-round RT-PCR of the TCR CDR3, the HTBI primer set was used. Using its own MiXCR run on the multiplex PCR reads, TCRdb lists one record per CDR3 protein. The profile covers roughly 500,000 distinct CDR3 sequences, with around 45% appearing a single time and around 19% taken by the ten largest. This receptor was identified in an adult woman with Graves' disease, either hyperthyroidism or ophthalmopathy (not recorded which). V gene TRBV10-3 combines with J gene TRBJ1-1, with 10 nucleotides matching TRBD1. Sequenced input: peripheral blood or thyroid tissue (not recorded which). As DNA, the CDR3 is TGTGCCATCAGTGAGCTCGGGACAGGGGCGGCCACTGAAGCTTTCTTT. This encodes CAISELGTGAATEAFF.